This T cell receptor (beta chain) was sequenced during a study of early T cells in non-severe SARS-CoV-2 infection. On the study more broadly: Whole-blood bulk RNA, unsorted, was sequenced, and chains were unpaired.

Study observations and caveats: VDJdb-based matching was biased toward anti-spike CD8 responses and missed private and CD4 specificities.

Germline V lookup: CDR1 DFQATT, CDR2 SNEGSKA (reference sequence). Trimming cost V 5 bases and J 2 bases, with 17 bases left between them. The CDR3 has 15 amino acids. The sample holds many counts of this clonotype. Antigen: not known. Molecules of cDNA were individually given unique molecular identifiers that were attached to them. TCRdb itself ran the 5' RACE reads through MiXCR, one entry per CDR3 protein. The sample comprises 80,000 or so distinct CDR3 sequences, over 13% of which are singletons, and around 3% rests with the top ten. The chain is built from TRBV20-1 and TRBJ2-3; D is uncertain. The sequence was obtained from an adult who was a healthcare worker with PCR-confirmed SARS-CoV-2 infection or an uninfected control (not recorded which). Sequencing was done on a sample of whole blood. This CDR3 is CSALRLAGFTDTQYF. The CDR3 nucleotides read TGCAGTGCTCTAAGACTGGCCGGGTTCACAGATACGCAGTATTTT.